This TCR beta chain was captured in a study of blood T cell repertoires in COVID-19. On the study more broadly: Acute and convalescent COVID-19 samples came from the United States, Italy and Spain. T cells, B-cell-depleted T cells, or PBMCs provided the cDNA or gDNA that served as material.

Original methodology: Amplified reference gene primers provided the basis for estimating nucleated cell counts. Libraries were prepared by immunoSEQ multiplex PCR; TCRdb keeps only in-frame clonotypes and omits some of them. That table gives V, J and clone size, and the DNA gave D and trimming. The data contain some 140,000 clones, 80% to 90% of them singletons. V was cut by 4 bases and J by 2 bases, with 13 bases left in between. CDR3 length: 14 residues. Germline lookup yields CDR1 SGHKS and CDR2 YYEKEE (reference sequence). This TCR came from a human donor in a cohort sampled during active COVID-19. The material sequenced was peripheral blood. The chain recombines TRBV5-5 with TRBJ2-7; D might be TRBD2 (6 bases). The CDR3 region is CASSRGTETYEQYF. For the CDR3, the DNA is TGTGCCAGCAGCCGTGGGACTGAGACCTACGAGCAGTACTTC.